One and the same sample provided the 23 T cell receptor beta chains below, sequenced in a study of response to subunit inactivated influenza vaccine. TCRdb redid the calling of the RT-PCR reads with MiXCR, one entry per CDR3 protein. The sample has just under 550,000 distinct CDR3 sequences; roughly 25% are singletons. These sequences were also reported in another study, on T cells expressing NK-cell markers. That source reports: With UMIs, 5'RACE template switching was used to make TCR beta cDNA.

Specimen: CD4+ T cells sorted from PBMCs, collected 11 to 12 days after vaccination. All receptors come from a man aged 45-65 years who received an inactivated influenza vaccine.

The chain uses TRBV10-3 and TRBJ1-1; 10 positions agree with TRBD1. The junction had 2 bases not matched to a gene; V was cut back by 9 bases and J by 1 base. The CDR3 is 13 amino acids. Per the germline V gene, CDR1 is ENHRY and CDR2 is SYGVKD. CDR3 loop: CAIRTGGNTEAFF. The CDR3 coding sequence is TGTGCCATACGGACAGGGGGGAACACTGAAGCTTTCTTT.

The chain has TRBV7-6 and TRBJ2-2; 7 nucleotides agree with TRBD1. Unmatched junction bases numbered 11, after V lost 7 bases and J lost 3 bases. The CDR3 has 16 amino acids. Per the germline V gene, CDR1 is SGHVS and CDR2 is FNYEAQ. The CDR3 nucleotides read TGTGCCAGCATCCTAGGGCGACAGGGAGACACCGGGGAGCTGTTTTTT. Translated: CASILGRQGDTGELFF.

V and J are TRBV5-6 and TRBJ2-3, with 12 bases that match TRBD2. Germline CDR1 reads SGHDT; CDR2 reads YYEEEE. The CDR3 runs 15 residues. The V and J ends lost 4 bases and 9 bases, in that order; junction bases with no gene match: 9. CDR3 residues: CASSGRTSGDYTQYF. The DNA of the CDR3 is TGTGCCAGCAGCGGCCGGACTAGCGGGGACTACACGCAGTATTTT.

This chain joins TRBV5-1 and TRBJ2-4, with a weak D call TRBD1 (5 bases). This CDR3 is 16 amino acids long. V was clipped by 0 bases and J by 0 bases, with 10 bases between them. Germline lookup yields CDR1 SGHRS and CDR2 YFSETQ. CDR3 sequence reads: CASSLGGALAKNIQYF. DNA of the CDR3: TGCGCCAGCAGCTTGGGTGGGGCCCTAGCCAAAAACATTCAGTACTTC.

The chain recombines TRBV27 with TRBJ1-2; D not certain. Germline CDR1 is MNHEY and CDR2 is SMNVEV (reference sequence). The ends were cut back, 4 bases at V and 4 bases at J, with 10 bases in the middle. The CDR3 runs 13 residues. Here the CDR3 DNA reads TGTGCCAGCAGTTCACACAGTCTCTATGGCTACACCTTC. The encoded protein is CASSSHSLYGYTF.

The chain carries TRBV10-3 and TRBJ2-3; D unresolved. Germline V CDR1 and CDR2: ENHRY, SYGVKD. V lost 6 bases to trimming and J lost 2 bases, with 6 bases between them. The CDR3 runs 12 residues. CDR3 DNA: TGTGCCATCAGACACACCACAGATACGCAGTATTTT. Translating gives CAIRHTTDTQYF.

This rearrangement joins TRBV9 to TRBJ2-2; no reliable D call. This CDR3 contains 13 residues. V lost 3 bases to trimming and J lost 4 bases, with 7 bases between them. CDR1 is SGDLS and CDR2 is YYNGEE in the germline V gene. DNA for the CDR3: TGTGCCAGCAGCGCACGTAGCACCGGGGAGCTGTTTTTT. This encodes CASSARSTGELFF. Full variable domain (rest looked up from reference TRBV9 and TRBJ2-2): DSGVTQTPKHLITATGQRVTLRCSPRSGDLSVYWYQQSLDQGLQFLIQYYNGEERAKGNILERFSAQQFPDLHSELNLSSLELGDSALYFCASSARSTGELFFGEGSRLTVL.

This clonotype was seen a handful of times. V and J are TRBV6-2 or TRBV6-3 and TRBJ1-1; the D gene is possibly TRBD1 (5 bases). In germline, CDR1 is MNHEY, CDR2 SVGEGT. The ends were cut back, 2 bases at V and 1 base at J, with 20 bases in the middle. The CDR3 extends over 18 amino acids. CDR3 sequence reads: CASSYPSGAATRNTEAFF. The DNA of the CDR3 is TGTGCCAGCAGTTACCCGTCCGGGGCGGCGACCCGGAACACTGAAGCTTTCTTT.

In this sample, this clonotype turned up a few times. The rearrangement links TRBV7-2 to TRBJ2-7; 9 bases are shared with TRBD2. With 0 bases clipped from V and 3 bases from J, the junction kept 3 bases outside the gene matches. This CDR3 has 15 residues. Germline V lookup: CDR1 SGHTA, CDR2 FQGNSA. The CDR3 here is CASSLAVAGVYEQYF. CDR3 DNA: TGTGCCAGCAGCTTAGCGGTAGCGGGGGTCTACGAGCAGTACTTC.

This clonotype was counted many times. This CDR3 reads CASSLRGRGATGELFF. The CDR3 region has the DNA TGTGCCAGCAGCTTGAGGGGGCGCGGTGCCACCGGGGAGCTGTTTTTT. The gene calls are TRBV7-2 and TRBJ2-2, with TRBD1 matching over 7 bases. The V gene end was trimmed by 3 bases and the J gene end by 4 bases; junction bases not matched to a gene: 8. Looked up from germline, CDR1 is SGHTA and CDR2 is FQGNSA. This CDR3 is built from 16 residues. The variable domain in full, completed from reference TRBV7-2 and TRBJ2-2, reads GAGVSQSPSNKVTEKGKDVELRCDPISGHTALYWYRQSLGQGLEFLIYFQGNSAPDKSGLPSDRFSAERTGGSVSTLTIQRTQQEDSAVYLCASSLRGRGATGELFFGEGSRLTVL.

CDR3 sequence reads: CASSPPGAEEKLFF. As DNA, the CDR3 is TGTGCCAGCTCACCACCAGGGGCCGAAGAAAAACTGTTTTTT. The chain links TRBV18 to TRBJ1-4, with a weak D call TRBD1 (5 bases). Trimming shortened V by 0 bases and J by 8 bases, and 10 bases separated the two germline ends. CDR1 is KGHSH, CDR2 LQKENI, per germline. This CDR3 comprises 14 residues.

In its sample, this clonotype was seen a few times. CDR3 amino acids: CASSFRQGNYNEQFF. CDR3 DNA sequence: TGTGCCAGCAGCTTCCGACAGGGGAACTACAATGAGCAGTTCTTC. The chain has TRBV7-2 and TRBJ2-1; TRBD1 matches 8 bases. CDR3 size: 15 residues. J lost 3 bases, V lost 3 bases, and 4 bases had no gene match. The germline V gene encodes CDR1 SGHTA and CDR2 FQGNSA.

This clonotype was found a few times. The chain couples TRBV10-3 to TRBJ2-1; TRBD2 agrees at 9 bases. V lost 4 bases and J lost 4; bases outside the gene matches: 11. This CDR3 has 17 residues. Per germline, CDR1 ENHRY and CDR2 SYGVKD. The CDR3 DNA reads TGTGCCATCAGTGGGATAAGCGGGGGGCCCCATTACAATGAGCAGTTCTTC. It translates to CAISGISGGPHYNEQFF.

This clonotype was found many times. This chain joins TRBV15 and TRBJ2-7; D call uncertain. Trimming took off 3 bases at V and 1 base at J, with 7 bases between the two ends. Per germline, CDR1 LNHNV and CDR2 YYDKDF (reference sequence). CDR3 length equals 13 residues. Here the CDR3 DNA reads TGTGCCACCAGCAGGGACGTTTCCTACGAGCAGTACTTC. It encodes CATSRDVSYEQYF.

In this sample, this clonotype turned up a few times. The gene calls are TRBV29-1 and TRBJ2-1; TRBD2 matches 9 bases. The germline V gene has CDR1 SQVTM and CDR2 ANQGSEA. Unmatched junction bases numbered 16, after V lost 4 bases and J lost 3 bases. The CDR3 covers 18 residues. The CDR3 nucleotides are TGCAGCGTTGTGGCTAGCGGGGCCCGAACGCGTTTCTACAATGAGCAGTTCTTC. This codes for CSVVASGARTRFYNEQFF.

The CDR3 spells CASSQDLRGGGSADTQYF. In DNA, the CDR3 is TGTGCCAGCAGCCAAGATCTCCGGGGAGGGGGCAGTGCGGATACGCAGTATTTT. This chain connects TRBV4-2 to TRBJ2-3; D possibly uses TRBD1 or TRBD2 (7 bases each). The V gene's germline CDR1 is LGHNA and CDR2 YNFKEQ. V shed 0 bases and J shed 6 bases, with 22 bases lying between them. The CDR3 has 18 amino acids.

This clonotype was detected ten times or more. This chain connects TRBV7-2 to TRBJ2-2; 13 bases agree with TRBD2. The germline gives CDR1 SGHTA, CDR2 FQGNSA. The J segment lost 5 bases and the V segment lost 4 bases, leaving 4 bases of the junction unmatched. The CDR3 runs 16 residues. The CDR3 sequence is CASSSGTSGITGELFF. For the CDR3, the DNA is TGTGCCAGCAGCTCAGGGACTAGCGGGATAACCGGGGAGCTGTTTTTT.

The rearrangement uses TRBV4-2 and TRBJ2-5, with 7 nucleotides matching TRBD2. CDR1 is LGHNA, CDR2 YNFKEQ, per germline. V dropped 1 base and J dropped 3; count of bases not matched to a gene: 8. There are 16 residues in the CDR3. The CDR3 here is CASSQGRGTPEETQYF. Written as DNA, the CDR3 is TGTGCCAGCAGCCAAGGGCGGGGGACCCCCGAAGAGACCCAGTACTTC.

This sequence joins TRBV24-1 and TRBJ2-3, with D perhaps TRBD1 or TRBD2 (5 bases each). In germline, CDR1 is KGHDR, CDR2 SFDVKD. CDR3 size: 15 residues. The V end lost 0 bases, the J end lost 5 bases, and 11 bases lay between the germline ends. This chain's CDR3 is CATSDLYGAIDTQYF. Here the CDR3 DNA reads TGTGCCACCAGTGATTTGTACGGGGCCATAGATACGCAGTATTTT.

This chain joins TRBV4-2 and TRBJ2-5; TRBD1 is a possible D gene (6 bases). CDR3 length equals 13 residues. V lost 4 bases and J lost 3, with 9 bases in between. Looked up from germline, CDR1 is LGHNA and CDR2 is YNFKEQ. The CDR3 coding sequence is TGTGCCAGCAGCCGACAGGTGGAAGAGACCCAGTACTTC. Residues: CASSRQVEETQYF.

The chain has TRBV12-3 or TRBV12-4 and TRBJ2-5; perhaps TRBD1 as D (6 bases). CDR3 length: 18 amino acids. Trimming removed 0 bases from V and 2 bases from J, with 19 bases in between. The CDR3 region is CASSLANGLGGRQETQYF. The CDR3 DNA follows: TGTGCCAGCAGTTTAGCGAATGGTCTAGGGGGAAGGCAAGAGACCCAGTACTTC.

The chain has TRBV6-2 or TRBV6-3 and TRBJ2-7; 7 bases are a match to TRBD2. With V trimmed by 2 bases and J by 3 bases, 7 bases remained unmatched. CDR3 length: 15 residues. Germline-derived CDR1 and CDR2 are MNHEY and SVGEGT. CDR3 DNA sequence: TGTGCCAGCAGTTACGACGGGGGGACCATCTACGAGCAGTACTTC. Translating gives CASSYDGGTIYEQYF.

The chain recombines TRBV5-1 with TRBJ2-7; 10 nucleotides agree with TRBD1. This CDR3 is built from 14 residues. Germline values: CDR1 SGHRS, CDR2 YFSETQ. V shed 3 bases, J shed 6 bases, and the junction held 6 bases outside the gene matches. The CDR3 nucleotides read TGCGCCAGCAGCTCGACAGGGGGCCCCTCCGAGCAGTACTTC. Protein sequence: CASSSTGGPSEQYF.